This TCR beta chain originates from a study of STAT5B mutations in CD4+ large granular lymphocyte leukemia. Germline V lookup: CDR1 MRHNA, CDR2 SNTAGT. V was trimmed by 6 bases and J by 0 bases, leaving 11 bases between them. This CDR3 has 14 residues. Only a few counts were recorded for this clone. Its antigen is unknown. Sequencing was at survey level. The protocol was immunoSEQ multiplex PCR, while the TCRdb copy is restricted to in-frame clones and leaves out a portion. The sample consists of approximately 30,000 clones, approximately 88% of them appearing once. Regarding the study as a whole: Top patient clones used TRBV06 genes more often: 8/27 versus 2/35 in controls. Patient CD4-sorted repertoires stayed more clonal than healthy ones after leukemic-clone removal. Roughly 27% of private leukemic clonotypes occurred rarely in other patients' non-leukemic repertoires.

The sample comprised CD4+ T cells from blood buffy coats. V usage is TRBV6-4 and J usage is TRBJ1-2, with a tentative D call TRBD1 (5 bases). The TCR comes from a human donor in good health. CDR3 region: CASSPTATNYGYTF. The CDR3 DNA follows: TGTGCCAGCAGCCCGACAGCCACTAACTATGGCTACACCTTC.